The clone carrying this TCR beta chain was detected only a few times. No antigen is known for it. There are 14 residues in the CDR3. In germline, CDR1 is DFQATT, CDR2 SNEGSKA (reference sequence). V lost 6 bases, J lost 4 bases, and 12 bases stayed unmatched. This specimen belongs to a study of T-cell memory formation after mild COVID-19. Study at large: The TCR clusters were mostly specific to one donor.

Study-level findings and limits: Whereas later expanders leaned CD4+, clones contracting day 15 to 85 showed a balanced CD4/CD8 makeup. Still unconfirmed is whether the second-wave clones peaking on day 37 recognized SARS-CoV-2.

Constant-segment primers and 5'RACE yielded cDNA libraries for TCR alpha and TCR beta, each carrying sample barcodes and UMIs. TCRdb used MiXCR to reprocess the 5' RACE reads, holding one entry per CDR3 protein. The sample lists tens of thousands of distinct CDR3 sequences, about 15% seen once, with 39% in the top ten. The rearrangement uses TRBV20-1 and TRBJ2-7; 7 bases are shared with TRBD1. The sequenced sample consisted of PBMCs or a T cell subset sorted from them (not recorded which). This sequence was found in a man younger than 30 who had mild COVID-19 (a few samples of this study predate the infection). Cell type and time point are not known. The CDR3 region has the DNA TGCAGTGCGCACACCGGGACAGAGCCTTACGAGCAGTACTTC. Its translation: CSAHTGTEPYEQYF.